This T cell receptor beta chain was retrieved from a study of cytomegalovirus exposure and HLA in healthy donors. The study's findings and limits: According to a subsequent analysis, TCR clusters from the first cohort were inclined to appear together in the roughly 120 validation repertoires. Through in vitro validation, three CMV-associated chains were shown to be specific for CMV antigens. High sensitivity and specificity were reportedly achieved when the classifier diagnosed cytomegalovirus status. Most TCR sequences proved rare, with some public TCRs found in many donors.

The V gene's germline CDR1 is SGHTA and CDR2 FQGNSA. Trimming cost V 4 bases and J 5 bases; bases outside gene matches: 5. This CDR3 contains 15 residues. A note on this clone: The antigen is undetermined.

Sequenced by immunoSEQ multiplex PCR; TCRdb stores in-frame clones only, minus some. The top ten hold over 5.5% of the sample, which has 150,000 to 200,000 clones, roughly 82% seen once. The sequence was obtained from a man younger than 30 in good health and CMV-seropositive. The sample consisted of PBMCs. The chain joins TRBV7-2 to TRBJ1-5; 10 bases align to TRBD1. CDR3 protein: CASSSTGTGDQPQHF. In DNA form, the CDR3 reads TGTGCCAGCAGCTCAACCGGGACAGGGGATCAGCCCCAGCATTTT.